A single sample is the source of the 10 T cell receptor beta chains below, sequenced in a study of regulatory T cells in long-lasting Graves disease. Documented time point: persistent/refractory GD, antithyroid drugs over 5 years with positive TRAb. Extracted RNA from PBMCs served as the source of the TCR library. Construction of the TCR beta libraries employed iRepertoire HTBI primers in conjunction with Arm-PCR of CDR3 regions. TCRdb re-called the multiplex PCR reads with MiXCR, one entry per CDR3 protein. Altogether some 440,000 distinct CDR3 sequences are present, under 25% being singletons, with the ten largest covering about 7.8%. The sequences come from peripheral blood mononuclear cells (PBMCs), collected when the disease was refractory, from a patient treated with antithyroid drugs. These receptor sequences come from a female donor with Graves disease.

This clonotype was seen a handful of times. V gene TRBV10-2 combines with J gene TRBJ1-2; D unresolved. The V and J ends lost 0 bases and 7 bases respectively, with 9 bases between them. CDR1 WSHSY and CDR2 SAAADI come from the germline V gene. The CDR3 is 13 amino acids. The CDR3: CASSESVSSGYTF. The CDR3, as DNA: TGCGCCAGCAGTGAGTCTGTTTCCTCTGGCTACACCTTC.

This clonotype was seen many times. For the CDR3, the DNA is TGTGCCAGCAGTCCCGGACAGGGAACCTTAAACACTGAAGCTTTCTTT. Residues: CASSPGQGTLNTEAFF. V usage is TRBV6-1 and J usage is TRBJ1-1; 8 bases line up with TRBD1. This CDR3 has 16 amino acids. Germline V CDR1 and CDR2: MNHNS, SASEGT. Germline trimming cut 5 bases from V and 2 bases from J; bases unmatched to any gene: 10.

This clonotype was observed a few times. The chain has TRBV29-1 and TRBJ1-1; 9 bases are shared with TRBD1. The CDR3 loop spans 12 amino acids. The ends lost 7 bases at V and 5 bases at J; junction bases unmatched: 5. Looked up from germline, CDR1 is SQVTM and CDR2 is ANQGSEA. The CDR3 DNA reads as TGCAGCGCTGGACAGGGGATAACTGAAGCTTTCTTT. Protein sequence: CSAGQGITEAFF.

This clonotype has a count of ten or more. The chain links TRBV6-9 to TRBJ2-7; tentatively, D is TRBD1 (6 bases). This CDR3 has 14 amino acids. Trimming stripped 4 bases from V and 0 bases from J, with 10 bases between. Germline V gene data show CDR1 as MNHGY and CDR2 as SVAAGI. CDR3 sequence reads: CASSSDRTSYEQYF. For the CDR3, the DNA is TGTGCCAGCAGTTCTGACAGGACCTCCTACGAGCAGTACTTC.

For this clonotype: This could be a read error, since a much larger clone is one nucleotide away. V and J are TRBV6-5 and TRBJ1-2; D perhaps matches TRBD1 (5 bases). The CDR3 has 15 residues. Germline V CDR1 and CDR2: MNHEY, SVGAGI. The CDR3 loop is CTSSYSGTGMYGYTF. In DNA form, the CDR3 reads TGTACCAGCAGTTACTCGGGGACCGGGATGTATGGCTACACCTTC.

In this sample, this clonotype turned up a few times. V usage is TRBV30 and J usage is TRBJ1-6; D may be TRBD1 (6 bases). From germline, CDR1 is GTSNPN and CDR2 SVGIG (reference sequence). The V end lost 1 base, the J end lost 5 bases, and 9 bases lay between the germline ends. The CDR3 is made up of 14 amino acids. The CDR3, as DNA: TGTGCCTGGAGTGGCGGGACACATAATTCACCCCTCCACTTT. Its protein product is CAWSGGTHNSPLHF.

This chain uses TRBV4-3 with TRBJ2-4, with D uncertain. The CDR3 sequence is 17 residues long. Trimming pared 3 bases from V and 1 base from J, leaving 16 bases between. Germline V gene data show CDR1 as LGHNA and CDR2 as YSLEER. CDR3 nucleotide sequence: TGCGCCAGCAGCCAGGTCTCCCGACCCGGGGCCAAAAACATTCAGTACTTC. Protein: CASSQVSRPGAKNIQYF.

This clonotype was counted many times. This rearrangement joins TRBV2 to TRBJ1-1, with 7 bases matching TRBD1. The V segment lost 8 bases and the J segment 6 bases; nucleotides outside the gene matches: 9. The CDR3 spans 13 residues. Looked up from germline, CDR1 is SNHLY and CDR2 is FYNNEI. The DNA for the CDR3 is TGTGCCAGCGGTACAGGGGCCAGCGCTGAAGCTTTCTTT. Encoded protein: CASGTGASAEAFF.

The chain is built from TRBV2 and TRBJ1-2, with no clear D. Trimming pared 6 bases from V and 1 base from J, leaving 12 bases between. From germline, CDR1 is SNHLY and CDR2 FYNNEI. CDR3 length: 14 residues. The CDR3 DNA is TGTGCCAGCAGCGAGAGTCTGGGTAACTATGGCTACACCTTC. This translates into CASSESLGNYGYTF.

Note on this clonotype: It may be a read error: a sequence one base away is much more abundant. V and J are TRBV7-2 and TRBJ2-7; TRBD2 aligns across 7 bases. Trimming removed 5 bases from V and 2 bases from J; junction bases left unmatched: 9. Germline values: CDR1 SGHTA, CDR2 FQGNSA. The CDR3 covers 15 residues. CDR3 coding DNA: TGTGCCAGCAGCCGGGAACTAGCGACCACCTACGAGCAGTACTTC. This gives the protein CASSRELATTYEQYF.